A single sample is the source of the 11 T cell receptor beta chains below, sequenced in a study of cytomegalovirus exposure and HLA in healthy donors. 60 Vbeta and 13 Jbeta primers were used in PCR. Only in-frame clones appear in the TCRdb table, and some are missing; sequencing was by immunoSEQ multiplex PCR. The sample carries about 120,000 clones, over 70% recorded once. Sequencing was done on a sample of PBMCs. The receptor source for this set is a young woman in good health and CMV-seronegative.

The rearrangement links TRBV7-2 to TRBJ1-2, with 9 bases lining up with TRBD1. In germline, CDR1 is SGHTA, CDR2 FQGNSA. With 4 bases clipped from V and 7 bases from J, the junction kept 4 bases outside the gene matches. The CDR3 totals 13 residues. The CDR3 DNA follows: TGTGCCAGCAGCTATGGACAGGGGCCTGGCTACACCTTC. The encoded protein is CASSYGQGPGYTF.

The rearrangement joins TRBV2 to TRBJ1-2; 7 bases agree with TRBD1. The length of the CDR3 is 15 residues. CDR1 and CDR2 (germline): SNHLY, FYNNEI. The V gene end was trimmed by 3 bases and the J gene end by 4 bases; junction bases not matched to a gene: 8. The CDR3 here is CASSEGPTGVYGYTF. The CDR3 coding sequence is TGTGCCAGCAGTGAGGGACCTACAGGGGTCTATGGCTACACCTTC.

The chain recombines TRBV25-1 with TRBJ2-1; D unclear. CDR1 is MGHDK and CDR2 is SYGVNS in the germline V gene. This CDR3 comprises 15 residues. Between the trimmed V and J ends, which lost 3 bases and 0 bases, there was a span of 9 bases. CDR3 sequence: CASSESLLSYNEQFF. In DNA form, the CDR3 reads TGTGCCAGCAGTGAGTCCCTCCTCTCCTACAATGAGCAGTTCTTC.

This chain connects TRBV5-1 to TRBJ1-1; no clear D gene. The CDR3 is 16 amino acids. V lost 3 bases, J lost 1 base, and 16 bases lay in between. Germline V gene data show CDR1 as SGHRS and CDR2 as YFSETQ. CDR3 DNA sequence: TGCGCCAGCAGCTCGGCCCTAAACGGGTGGAACACTGAAGCTTTCTTT. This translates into CASSSALNGWNTEAFF.

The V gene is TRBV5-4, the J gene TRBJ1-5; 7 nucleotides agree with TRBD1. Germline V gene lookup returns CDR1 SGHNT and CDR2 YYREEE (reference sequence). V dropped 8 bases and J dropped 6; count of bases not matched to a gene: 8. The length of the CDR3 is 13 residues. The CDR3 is CARLTGSGQPQHF. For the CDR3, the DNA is TGTGCCAGACTGACAGGGTCGGGTCAGCCCCAGCATTTT.

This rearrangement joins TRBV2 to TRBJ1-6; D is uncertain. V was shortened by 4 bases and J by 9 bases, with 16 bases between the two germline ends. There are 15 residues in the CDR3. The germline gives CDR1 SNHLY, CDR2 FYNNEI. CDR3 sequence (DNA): TGTGCCAGCAGTGGAGTATCCTCGAGGAGTTCACCCCTCCACTTT. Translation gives CASSGVSSRSSPLHF.

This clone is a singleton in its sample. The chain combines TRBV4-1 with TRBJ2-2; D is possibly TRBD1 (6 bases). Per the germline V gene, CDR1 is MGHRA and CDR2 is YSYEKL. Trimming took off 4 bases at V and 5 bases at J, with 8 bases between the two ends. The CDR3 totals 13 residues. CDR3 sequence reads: CASSRGTTGELFF. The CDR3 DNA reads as TGCGCCAGCAGCCGAGGGACAACCGGGGAGCTGTTTTTT.

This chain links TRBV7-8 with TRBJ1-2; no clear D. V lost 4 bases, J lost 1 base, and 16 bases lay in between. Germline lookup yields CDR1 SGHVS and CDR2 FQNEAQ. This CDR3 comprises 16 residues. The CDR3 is CASSSDPHGVNYGYTF. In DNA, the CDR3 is TGTGCCAGCAGCTCAGACCCGCATGGAGTTAACTATGGCTACACCTTC.

CDR3 residues: CATSREVADQETQYF. The CDR3 nucleotides read TGTGCCACCAGCAGAGAAGTAGCGGACCAAGAGACCCAGTACTTC. The chain uses TRBV15 and TRBJ2-5, with a weak D call TRBD2 (6 bases). Trimming left V 0 bases short and J 0 bases short, with 8 bases between. In germline, CDR1 is LNHNV, CDR2 YYDKDF (reference sequence). The CDR3 is 15 residues long. The full variable domain, with the rest looked up from reference TRBV15 and TRBJ2-5, is DAMVIQNPRYQVTQFGKPVTLSCSQTLNHNVMYWYQQKSSQAPKLLFHYYDKDFNNEADTPDNFQSRRPNTSFCFLDIRSPGLGDTAMYLCATSREVADQETQYFGPGTRLLVL.

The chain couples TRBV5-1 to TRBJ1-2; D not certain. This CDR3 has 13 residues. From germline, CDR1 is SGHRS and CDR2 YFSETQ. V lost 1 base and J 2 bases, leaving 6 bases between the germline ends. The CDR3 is CASSLLLNYGYTF. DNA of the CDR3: TGCGCCAGCAGCTTGCTACTAAACTATGGCTACACCTTC.

The CDR3 sequence is CASSRSENQPQHF. CDR3 coding DNA: TGTGCCAGCTCAAGGTCGGAGAATCAGCCCCAGCATTTT. V usage is TRBV18 and J usage is TRBJ1-5; D uncertain. Germline V gene sequence: CDR1 KGHSH, CDR2 LQKENI. V gave up 5 bases and J gave up 4 bases, with 9 bases separating them. CDR3 length: 13 amino acids.